Shown below are 22 T cell receptor beta chains from a single sample sequenced in a study of vaccination and CD4 T cells after COVID-19 (dated by TCRdb to between 2021 and 2022). Libraries were prepared through PCR. TCRdb shows the sequencer as Illumina iSeq 100. At the Johns Hopkins FTIC core, DNA from the cultured CD4+ T cells underwent TCR sequencing with the Oncomine TCR Beta short-read assay. TCRdb reprocessed the public reads (quality trimming at Q25 with fastp, clone calling with MiXCR) and kept in-frame beta chains. Rows with one shared CDR3 protein collapse into an entry with the most common genes and DNA. The sample table holds around 20,000 distinct CDR3 sequences, of which around 50% were seen once. 13% of the sample lies in the top ten. The antigens for these receptors are not known. This specimen's treatment or condition label, per the study, means: roughly 11-day PBMC culture with coronavirus spike peptide pools or control peptides (ViraFEST assay).

Sequencing input: CD4+ T cells from blood, cultured in vitro. These receptors all stem from a human donor who had recovered from COVID-19.

This chain connects TRBV5-1 to TRBJ2-3, with D perhaps matching TRBD1 (5 bases). The germline gives CDR1 SGHRS, CDR2 YFSETQ. Deletions cut 4 bases from V and 3 bases from J, with 12 bases between. This CDR3 is 14 amino acids long. DNA of the CDR3: TGCGCCAGCAGCAGGTTGGGGCGGACAGATACGCAGTATTTT. This encodes CASSRLGRTDTQYF.

CDR3 DNA sequence: TGTGCCAGTAGTACCTTAGCGGGAGCGTCCTACGAGCAGTACTTC. Translating gives CASSTLAGASYEQYF. The chain couples TRBV19 to TRBJ2-7; TRBD2 matches 9 bases. V gave up 4 bases and J gave up 1 base; unmatched junction bases: 5. CDR3 length: 15 amino acids. CDR1 LNHDA and CDR2 SQIVND come from the germline V gene (reference sequence).

The J gene is TRBJ1-3, the V gene TRBV6-1; the D gene is possibly TRBD1 (6 bases). V shed 5 bases and J shed 4 bases, with 12 bases lying between them. Per the germline V gene, CDR1 is MNHNS and CDR2 is SASEGT. This CDR3 is built from 14 residues. The CDR3 here is CASSTGQHGNTIYF. The CDR3 nucleotides read TGTGCCAGCAGTACAGGGCAGCACGGAAACACCATATATTTT.

V usage is TRBV6-4 and J usage is TRBJ2-3; D gene uncertain. The CDR3 runs 14 residues. Germline loops: CDR1 MRHNA, CDR2 SNTAGT. With 2 bases removed from V and 1 base from J, the gap between germline ends came to 7 bases. CDR3 in amino acids: CASSDGVGTDTQYF. The CDR3 DNA follows: TGTGCCAGCAGTGACGGGGTAGGCACAGATACGCAGTATTTT.

There are a few counts of this clonotype. The rearrangement links TRBV7-9 to TRBJ2-5, with TRBD1 as a possible D gene (6 bases). Deletions cut 3 bases from V and 2 bases from J, with 10 bases between. This CDR3 spans 14 amino acids. Germline CDR1 reads SEHNR; CDR2 reads FQNEAQ (reference sequence). The CDR3 DNA follows: TGTGCCAGCAGCTTCCGGGACAATCAAGAGACCCAGTACTTC. Translated: CASSFRDNQETQYF.

The chain couples TRBV6-1 to TRBJ2-7, with D maybe TRBD2 (6 bases). V gave up 7 bases and J gave up 4 bases, with 17 bases separating them. This CDR3 spans 14 amino acids. CDR1 is MNHNS, CDR2 SASEGT, per germline. Here the CDR3 reads CASTQWGELYEQYF. As DNA, the CDR3 is TGTGCCAGCACCCAGTGGGGGGAGCTGTACGAGCAGTACTTC.

The chain links TRBV28 to TRBJ1-2, with 11 bases lining up with TRBD1. The ends lost 4 bases at V and 6 bases at J; junction bases unmatched: 4. Germline V lookup: CDR1 MDHEN, CDR2 SYDVKM. There are 14 residues in the CDR3. In nucleotides, the CDR3 is TGTGCCAGCAGTTACGGACAGGGGGCCCATGGCTACACCTTC. Translated, it gives CASSYGQGAHGYTF.

V gene TRBV6-2 or TRBV6-3 combines with J gene TRBJ2-2; TRBD1 matches at 11 bases. V was clipped by 9 bases and J by 5 bases; unmatched bases: 8. The CDR3 length is 15 residues. Germline CDR1 is MNHEY and CDR2 is SVGEGT. The CDR3, as DNA: TGTGCCAGTTGGACAGGGGGCTGGCGGACCGGGGAGCTGTTTTTT. Its translation is CASWTGGWRTGELFF.

This clonotype was found a few times. The chain links TRBV6-2 or TRBV6-3 to TRBJ1-5; no clear D gene. Germline CDR1 is MNHEY and CDR2 is SVGEGT. The V end was cut by 1 base, the J end by 12 bases, with 10 bases between. The CDR3 consists of 12 residues. CDR3 nucleotides: TGTGCCAGCAGTTACTTTCAGGCAATCCAGCATTTT. Its translation is CASSYFQAIQHF.

This rearrangement joins TRBV6-1 to TRBJ2-6; D not resolved. CDR1 is MNHNS, CDR2 SASEGT, per germline. V shed 6 bases and J shed 0 bases, with 9 bases lying between them. The CDR3 spans 15 residues. This chain's CDR3 is CASSPGRSGANVLTF. The CDR3 nucleotides are TGTGCCAGCAGCCCCGGGCGCTCTGGGGCCAACGTCCTGACTTTC.

A few counts support this clonotype. The chain carries TRBV6-1 and TRBJ1-2, with D possibly TRBD1 on 5 matching bases. The germline V gene has CDR1 MNHNS and CDR2 SASEGT. This CDR3 contains 14 residues. V dropped 5 bases and J dropped 6 bases, with 16 bases sitting between them. The CDR3 DNA follows: TGTGCCAGCAGTCCGTTCAGGGTCTTCAATGGCTACACCTTC. This translates into CASSPFRVFNGYTF.

The rearrangement links TRBV27 to TRBJ1-5; 11 positions match TRBD1. The CDR3 consists of 17 residues. V lost 9 bases to trimming and J lost 0 bases; unmatched junction nucleotides: 10. Germline lookup yields CDR1 MNHEY and CDR2 SMNVEV (reference sequence). CDR3 bases: TGTGCCAGTACCGGGACAGGGGGGGGGGATAGCAATCAGCCCCAGCATTTT. Protein: CASTGTGGGDSNQPQHF.

This sequence joins TRBV28 and TRBJ1-2, with 7 bases matching TRBD1. Trimming at V came to 4 bases and at J to 5 bases, leaving 10 bases not matched to a gene. This CDR3 comprises 15 residues. Looked up from germline, CDR1 is MDHEN and CDR2 is SYDVKM. The CDR3 DNA reads TGTGCCAGCAGTTCTACGCCGGGACAGAGATATGGCTACACCTTC. This sequence encodes CASSSTPGQRYGYTF.

The chain has TRBV23-1 and TRBJ2-7; TRBD1 is a possible D gene (6 bases). TRBV23-1 is an ORF for which the function is uncertain. V was trimmed by 3 bases and J by 6 bases, leaving 12 bases between them. This CDR3 is 13 amino acids long. The CDR3 region has the DNA TGCGCCAGCAGTCAGGGACATCCTTTCGAGCAGTACTTC. It translates to CASSQGHPFEQYF.

The chain is built from TRBV20-1 and TRBJ1-3; D is ambiguous. The CDR3 is 13 amino acids. Germline V gene data show CDR1 as DFQATT and CDR2 as SNEGSKA (reference sequence). Trimming stripped 6 bases from V and 4 bases from J, with 13 bases between. The CDR3 reads CSARRAAGNTIYF. The DNA of the CDR3 is TGCAGTGCCAGAAGGGCAGCCGGAAACACCATATATTTT.

The table lists this clonotype with a few counts. V gene TRBV6-2 or TRBV6-3 combines with J gene TRBJ2-3; 9 bases fit TRBD1. From germline, CDR1 is MNHEY and CDR2 SVGEGT. This CDR3 is built from 16 residues. With 6 bases clipped from V and 0 bases from J, the junction kept 7 bases outside the gene matches. The CDR3, as DNA: TGTGCCAGCAGGACTTACAGGGGGCGTAGCACAGATACGCAGTATTTT. As protein: CASRTYRGRSTDTQYF.

The J gene is TRBJ1-5, the V gene TRBV7-8; D uncertain. Germline CDR1 SGHVS, CDR2 FQNEAQ. This CDR3 has 14 residues. Trimming took off 2 bases at V and 4 bases at J, with 9 bases between the two ends. CDR3 protein: CASSLIIGNQPQHF. DNA for the CDR3: TGTGCCAGCAGCTTAATTATTGGTAATCAGCCCCAGCATTTT.

This clonotype was found a few times. One junction end disagrees with the germline gene, perhaps due to a read error. The V and J genes are TRBV6-1 and TRBJ2-7; possible D gene TRBD1, 5 bases. The CDR3 runs to 13 residues. Germline V gene sequence: CDR1 MNHNS, CDR2 SASEGT. The CDR3 protein is CASREGAGSEQYF. In nucleotides, the CDR3 is TGTGCCAGCAGGGAAGGGGCAGGTTCCGAGCAGTACTTC.

The chain couples TRBV15 to TRBJ1-2, with 7 bases fitting TRBD1. The ends lost 3 bases at V and 10 bases at J; junction bases unmatched: 8. CDR1 LNHNV and CDR2 YYDKDF come from the germline V gene (reference sequence). CDR3 length: 13 residues. CDR3 in amino acids: CATSRRQGGTYTF. The CDR3 DNA reads as TGTGCCACCAGCAGGAGACAGGGAGGGACCTACACCTTC.

In its sample, this clonotype was seen a few times. This rearrangement joins TRBV6-1 to TRBJ1-2, with D unresolved. The CDR3 is 15 residues long. Germline V gene lookup returns CDR1 MNHNS and CDR2 SASEGT. The V end was cut by 6 bases, the J end by 5 bases, with 19 bases between. In DNA form, the CDR3 reads TGTGCCAGCAGGCCCCCCCTGAGGGTGGAATATGGCTACACCTTC. Amino acid sequence: CASRPPLRVEYGYTF.

The rearrangement joins TRBV4-2 to TRBJ2-5; 8 nucleotides agree with TRBD1. CDR1 is LGHNA, CDR2 YNFKEQ, per germline. The CDR3 has 14 residues. Losses at the gene ends were 4 bases for V and 3 bases for J; bases not matched to a gene: 4. The CDR3 DNA sequence: TGTGCCAGCAGCCGAAAACAGGGGGAAGAGACCCAGTACTTC. This encodes CASSRKQGEETQYF.

The V gene is TRBV18, the J gene TRBJ2-3; 12 bases are shared with TRBD1. Germline V gene sequence: CDR1 KGHSH, CDR2 LQKENI. Trimming took 3 bases from V and 2 from J; bases not matched to a gene: 6. The CDR3 covers 17 residues. DNA of the CDR3: TGTGCCAGCTCACCTGGGACAGGGGGCTTGGACACAGATACGCAGTATTTT. This sequence encodes CASSPGTGGLDTDTQYF.